These 4 T cell receptor beta chains share one sample of origin, sequenced in a study of T cells after yellow fever vaccination (dated by TCRdb to between 2018 and 2021). The sample's treatment or condition label is to be understood as: live attenuated yellow fever vaccine strain. The library was generated by 5' RACE. For sequencing, an Illumina NovaSeq 6000 was employed. The public reads were quality trimmed at Q25 with fastp and then assembled into clones with MiXCR by TCRdb, keeping productive beta chains. Each CDR3 protein gets just one entry, which takes the most common genes and DNA from the rows behind it. This sample holds more than 300,000 distinct CDR3 sequences; roughly a tenth were observed only once. Of the sample, 2.5% to 4% is held by the ten largest clones. The starting material was CD4+ T cells sorted from PBMCs, obtained 45 days after the yellow fever booster vaccination. These receptors originate from a man aged 18 to 29 who received the YFV17D yellow fever vaccine.

The chain uses TRBV7-9 and TRBJ2-5; tentative D call: TRBD1 (5 bases). Germline V gene lookup returns CDR1 SEHNR and CDR2 FQNEAQ (reference sequence). Trimming removed 3 bases from V and 5 bases from J, with 16 bases in between. This CDR3 region has 15 residues. This chain's CDR3 is CASSLRQGREETQYF. In nucleotides, the CDR3 is TGTGCCAGCAGCTTGCGGCAGGGTCGTGAGGAGACCCAGTACTTC.

This clonotype was seen a few times. This sequence joins TRBV20-1 and TRBJ2-5, with 11 bases aligning to TRBD2. The CDR3 consists of 15 residues. V dropped 6 bases and J dropped 1; count of bases not matched to a gene: 7. Germline CDR1 reads DFQATT; CDR2 reads SNEGSKA (reference sequence). CDR3 nucleotides: TGCAGTGCGGTGCTAGCGGGGGGCTCCCAAGAGACCCAGTACTTC. It is translated as CSAVLAGGSQETQYF.

A few counts support this clonotype. This chain joins TRBV3-1 and TRBJ2-1, with D possibly matching TRBD2 (5 bases). V lost 4 bases and J lost 2, with 12 bases in between. The CDR3 is made up of 15 amino acids. Germline V gene data show CDR1 as LGHDT and CDR2 as YNNKEL (reference sequence). The CDR3 nucleotides read TGTGCCAGCAGCCTTAGGAGGAGCACCTACAATGAGCAGTTCTTC. Translation gives CASSLRRSTYNEQFF.

This clonotype has a handful of counts. This sequence joins TRBV27 and TRBJ1-2; weak D call: TRBD1 (6 bases). Trimming pared 4 bases from V and 8 bases from J, leaving 11 bases between. This CDR3 has 12 amino acids. Germline loops: CDR1 MNHEY, CDR2 SMNVEV (reference sequence). The CDR3 loop reads CASSSQGTGYTF. The CDR3 bases are TGTGCCAGCAGTTCCCAGGGGACCGGCTACACCTTC.